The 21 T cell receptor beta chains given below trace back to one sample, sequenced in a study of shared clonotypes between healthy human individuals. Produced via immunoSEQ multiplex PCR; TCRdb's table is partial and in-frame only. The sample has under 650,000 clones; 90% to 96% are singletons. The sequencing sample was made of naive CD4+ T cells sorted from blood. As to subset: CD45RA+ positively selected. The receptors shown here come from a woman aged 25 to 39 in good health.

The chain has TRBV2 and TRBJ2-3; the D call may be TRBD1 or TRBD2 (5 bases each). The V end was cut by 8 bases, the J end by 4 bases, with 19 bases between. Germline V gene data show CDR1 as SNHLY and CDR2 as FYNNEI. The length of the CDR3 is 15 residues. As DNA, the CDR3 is TGTGCCAGCGCCTGGGGCCCAGGGCGGGCAGATACGCAGTATTTT. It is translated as CASAWGPGRADTQYF.

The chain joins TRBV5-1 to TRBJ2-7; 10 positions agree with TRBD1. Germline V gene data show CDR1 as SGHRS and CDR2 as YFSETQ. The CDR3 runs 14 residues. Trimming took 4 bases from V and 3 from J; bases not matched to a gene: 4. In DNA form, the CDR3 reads TGCGCCAGCAGCCCGGGACAGGGGATCTACGAGCAGTACTTC. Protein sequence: CASSPGQGIYEQYF.

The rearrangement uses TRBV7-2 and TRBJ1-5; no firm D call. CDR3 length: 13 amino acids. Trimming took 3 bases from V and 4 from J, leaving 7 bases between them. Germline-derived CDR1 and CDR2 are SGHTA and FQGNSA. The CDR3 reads CASSFQANQPQHF. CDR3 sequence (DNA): TGTGCCAGCAGCTTTCAGGCAAATCAGCCCCAGCATTTT.

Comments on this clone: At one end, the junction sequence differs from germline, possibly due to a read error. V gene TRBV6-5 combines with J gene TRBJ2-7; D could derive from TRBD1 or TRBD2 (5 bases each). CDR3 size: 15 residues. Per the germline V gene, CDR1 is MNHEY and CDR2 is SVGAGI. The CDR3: CASSSGAWTASNPDF. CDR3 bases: TGTGCCAGCAGTTCCGGGGCCTGGACCGCGTCAAACCCGGACTTC.

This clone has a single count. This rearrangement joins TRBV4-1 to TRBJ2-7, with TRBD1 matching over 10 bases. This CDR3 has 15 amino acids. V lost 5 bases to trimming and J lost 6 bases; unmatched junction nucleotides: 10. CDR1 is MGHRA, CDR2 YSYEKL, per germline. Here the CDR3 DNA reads TGCGCCAGCAGCGAATTGGGGACAGGGGACCGCGAGCAGTACTTC. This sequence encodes CASSELGTGDREQYF.

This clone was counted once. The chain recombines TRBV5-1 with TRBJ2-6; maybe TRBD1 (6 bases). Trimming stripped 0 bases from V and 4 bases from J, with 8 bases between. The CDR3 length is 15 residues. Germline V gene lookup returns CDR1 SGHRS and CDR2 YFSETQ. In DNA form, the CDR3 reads TGCGCCAGCAGCTTGGCAGGGGTCGGGGCCAACGTCCTGACTTTC. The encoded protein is CASSLAGVGANVLTF. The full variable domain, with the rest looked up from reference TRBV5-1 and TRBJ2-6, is KAGVTQTPRYLIKTRGQQVTLSCSPISGHRSVSWYQQTPGQGLQFLFEYFSETQRNKGNFPGRFSGRQFSNSRSEMNVSTLELGDSALYLCASSLAGVGANVLTFGAGSRLTVL.

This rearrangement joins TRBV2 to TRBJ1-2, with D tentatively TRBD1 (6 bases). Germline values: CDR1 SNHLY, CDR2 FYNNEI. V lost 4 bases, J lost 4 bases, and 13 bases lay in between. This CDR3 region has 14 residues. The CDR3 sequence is CASSGRGGTYGYTF. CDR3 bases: TGTGCCAGCAGTGGCAGGGGAGGGACCTATGGCTACACCTTC.

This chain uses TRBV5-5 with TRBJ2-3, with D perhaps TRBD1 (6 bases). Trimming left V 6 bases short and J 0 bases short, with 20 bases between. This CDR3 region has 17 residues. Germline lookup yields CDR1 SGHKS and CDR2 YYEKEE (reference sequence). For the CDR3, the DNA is TGTGCCAGCACCCGATCGGGACAACCCCCTAGCACAGATACGCAGTATTTT. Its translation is CASTRSGQPPSTDTQYF.

The CDR3 sequence: CASSPQGVNEQYF. CDR3 DNA sequence: TGCGCCAGCAGTCCACAGGGAGTGAACGAGCAGTACTTC. V is TRBV10-1 and J is TRBJ2-7; perhaps TRBD1 as D (6 bases). The length of the CDR3 is 13 residues. The germline V and J ends were trimmed by 5 bases and 5 bases, with 13 bases remaining between them. CDR1 is WNHNN and CDR2 is SYGVQD in the germline V gene (reference sequence).

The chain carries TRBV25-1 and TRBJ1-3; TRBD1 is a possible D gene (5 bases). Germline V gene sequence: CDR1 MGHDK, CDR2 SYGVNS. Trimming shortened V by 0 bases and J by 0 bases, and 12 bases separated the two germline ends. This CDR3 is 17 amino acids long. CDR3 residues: CASSEYIGTDSGNTIYF. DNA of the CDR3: TGTGCCAGCAGTGAATATATAGGGACGGACTCTGGAAACACCATATATTTT.

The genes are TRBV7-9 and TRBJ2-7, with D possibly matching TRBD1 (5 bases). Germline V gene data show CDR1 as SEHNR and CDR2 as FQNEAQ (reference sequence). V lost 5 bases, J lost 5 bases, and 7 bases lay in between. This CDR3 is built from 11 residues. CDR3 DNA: TGTGCCAGCAGCGTAGGGGACGAGCAGTACTTC. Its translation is CASSVGDEQYF.

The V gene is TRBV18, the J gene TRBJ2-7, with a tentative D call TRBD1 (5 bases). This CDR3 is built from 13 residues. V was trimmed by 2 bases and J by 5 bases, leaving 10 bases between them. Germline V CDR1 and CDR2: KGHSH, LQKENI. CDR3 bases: TGTGCCAGCTCACCAGGCAGGGATAACGAGCAGTACTTC. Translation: CASSPGRDNEQYF.

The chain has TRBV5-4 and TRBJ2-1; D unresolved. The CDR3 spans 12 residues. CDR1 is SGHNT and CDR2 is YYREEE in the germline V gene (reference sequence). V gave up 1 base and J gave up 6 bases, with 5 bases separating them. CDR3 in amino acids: CASSLPGNEQFF. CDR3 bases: TGTGCCAGCAGCTTGCCGGGCAATGAGCAGTTCTTC.

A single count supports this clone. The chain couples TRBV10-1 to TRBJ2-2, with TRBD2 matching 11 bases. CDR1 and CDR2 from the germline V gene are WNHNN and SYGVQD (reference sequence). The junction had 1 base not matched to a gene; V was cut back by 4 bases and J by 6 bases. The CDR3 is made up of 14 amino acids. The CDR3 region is CASSGSGRAGELFF. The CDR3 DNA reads TGCGCCAGCAGTGGTAGCGGGAGGGCCGGGGAGCTGTTTTTT.

This CDR3 is CASSQYRGMAGNTIYF. The CDR3 nucleotides read TGTGCCAGCAGCCAATACAGGGGAATGGCTGGAAACACCATATATTTT. The J gene is TRBJ1-3, the V gene TRBV11-2, with 7 bases that match TRBD1. The germline V gene encodes CDR1 SGHAT and CDR2 FQNNGV. The CDR3 loop spans 16 amino acids. With 5 bases clipped from V and 2 bases from J, the junction kept 9 bases outside the gene matches.

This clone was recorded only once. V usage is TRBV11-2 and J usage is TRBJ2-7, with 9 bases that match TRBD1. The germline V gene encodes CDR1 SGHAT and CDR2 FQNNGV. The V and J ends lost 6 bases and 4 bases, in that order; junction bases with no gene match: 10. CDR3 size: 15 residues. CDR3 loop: CASRILGTGSYEQYF. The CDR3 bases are TGTGCCAGCAGAATTTTGGGGACAGGGTCGTACGAGCAGTACTTC. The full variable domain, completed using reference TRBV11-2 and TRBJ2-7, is EAGVAQSPRYKIIEKRQSVAFWCNPISGHATLYWYQQILGQGPKLLIQFQNNGVVDDSQLPKDRFSAERLKGVDSTLKIQPAKLEDSAVYLCASRILGTGSYEQYFGPGTRLTVT.

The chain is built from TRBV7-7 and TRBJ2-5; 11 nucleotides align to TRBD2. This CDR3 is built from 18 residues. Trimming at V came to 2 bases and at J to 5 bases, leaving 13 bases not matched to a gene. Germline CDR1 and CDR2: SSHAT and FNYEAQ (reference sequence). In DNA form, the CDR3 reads TGTGCCAGCAGCTTATCCCTCCGGGCTAGCGGGAGGACGGAGACCCAGTACTTC. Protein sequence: CASSLSLRASGRTETQYF.

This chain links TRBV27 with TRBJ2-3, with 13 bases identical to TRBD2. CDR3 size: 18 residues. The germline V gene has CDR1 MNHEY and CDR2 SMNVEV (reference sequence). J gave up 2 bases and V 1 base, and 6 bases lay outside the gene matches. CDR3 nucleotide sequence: TGTGCCAGCAGTTTATTGGGGACTAGCGGGACCCACACAGATACGCAGTATTTT. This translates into CASSLLGTSGTHTDTQYF.

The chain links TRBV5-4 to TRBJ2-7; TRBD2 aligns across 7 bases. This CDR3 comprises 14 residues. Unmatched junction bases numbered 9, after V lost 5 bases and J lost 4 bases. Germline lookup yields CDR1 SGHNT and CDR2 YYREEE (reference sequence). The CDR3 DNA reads TGTGCCAGCAGTCCTAAACCCGGGAGGTACGAGCAGTACTTC. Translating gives CASSPKPGRYEQYF.

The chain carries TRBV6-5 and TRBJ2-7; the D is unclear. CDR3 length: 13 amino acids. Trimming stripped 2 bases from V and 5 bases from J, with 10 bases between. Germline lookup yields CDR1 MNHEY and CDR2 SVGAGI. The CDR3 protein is CASSYLMADEQYF. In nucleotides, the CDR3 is TGTGCCAGCAGTTACCTCATGGCGGACGAGCAGTACTTC.

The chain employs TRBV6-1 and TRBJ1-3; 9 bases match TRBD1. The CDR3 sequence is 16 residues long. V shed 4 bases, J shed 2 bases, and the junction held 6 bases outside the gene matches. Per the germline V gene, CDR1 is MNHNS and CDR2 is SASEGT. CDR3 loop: CASSARQGEPGNTIYF. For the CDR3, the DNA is TGTGCCAGCAGTGCCCGACAGGGGGAACCTGGAAACACCATATATTTT.